Listed below are T cell receptor beta chains from one sample, sequenced in a study of regulatory T cells in long-lasting Graves disease. One entry per CDR3 protein, called by TCRdb with MiXCR from the multiplex PCR reads. The data show about 400,000 distinct CDR3 sequences, approximately 15% seen once. This sample also appeared in a second study, on T cells in Graves' hyperthyroidism and ophthalmopathy.

The sequences come from peripheral blood mononuclear cells (PBMCs), collected at new diagnosis, from a patient treated with antithyroid drugs. These receptors originate from a woman aged 40 to 55 with Graves disease. The CDR3 runs from the conserved cysteine through the conserved F or W. Clone size appears in some rows only: once, few, many, or a class for an expanded clone.

>TRBV28|few|TRBJ1-3
CASSTPAGTGGGNTIYF
>TRBV12-3/TRBV12-4|many|TRBJ2-2
CASSHSSVNTGELFF
>TRBV11-2|many|TRBJ1-1
CASSPTLQGDSTEAFF
>TRBV5-1|many|TRBJ2-7
CASSLGGTGNYEQYF
>TRBV28|many|TRBJ1-1
CASSLDRGPNTEAFF
>TRBV3-1|many|TRBJ1-6
CASSQGGGITPLHF
>TRBV29-1|-|TRBJ1-2
CSVEDPREGGYTF
>TRBV10-2|many|TRBJ2-5
CAGAGQAQETQYF
>TRBV7-8|many|TRBJ2-5
CASSSQTGEGGETQYF
>TRBV7-2|many|TRBJ2-1
CASSTLWDSYEQFF
>TRBV29-1|many|TRBJ2-5
CSVDGHRETQYF
>TRBV30|many|TRBJ2-6
CAWKNSGANVLTF
>TRBV15|-|TRBJ2-7
CATSRGDRGHRNSEQYF
>TRBV30|many|TRBJ2-1
CAWSAFLGGRGNEQFF
>TRBV5-1|many|TRBJ2-5
CASSPGLAEQETQYF
>TRBV28|many|TRBJ1-2
CASSPGWDSNYGYTF
>TRBV27|few|TRBJ2-3
CASRLWGSAYADTQYF